Presented here are 3 T cell receptor beta chains from one specimen sequenced in a study of regulatory T cells in long-lasting Graves disease. Arm-PCR of CDR3 regions and iRepertoire HTBI primers were used to build TCR beta libraries. TCRdb re-called the multiplex PCR reads through MiXCR, storing one row per CDR3 protein. The table has a few hundred thousand distinct CDR3 sequences, around 22% seen once. Time point meaning: persistent/refractory GD, antithyroid drugs over 5 years with positive TRAb. Making the TCR library involved RNA that had been extracted from PBMCs. The sample here was peripheral blood mononuclear cells (PBMCs), taken when the disease was refractory, from a patient treated with antithyroid drugs. Receptors originate from a female donor with Graves disease.

This clonotype was detected only a few times. The V call is TRBV19, the J call TRBJ1-1; D is uncertain. The germline gives CDR1 LNHDA, CDR2 SQIVND (reference sequence). Trimming took off 7 bases at V and 3 bases at J, with 15 bases between the two ends. This CDR3 contains 14 residues. CDR3 region: CASTDGPRYTEAFF. The DNA of the CDR3 is TGTGCCAGTACCGACGGACCTAGGTACACTGAAGCTTTCTTT.

This clonotype turned up a few times. The gene calls are TRBV5-1 and TRBJ1-2; D is possibly TRBD1 (5 bases). The CDR3 runs 18 residues. The V end lost 4 bases, the J end lost 5 bases, and 27 bases lay between the germline ends. Germline CDR1 and CDR2: SGHRS and YFSETQ. CDR3 DNA: TGCGCCAGCAGCGCATTTCCGGGACTCCGACCGAGGAAATATGGCTACACCTTC. Its protein is CASSAFPGLRPRKYGYTF.

This clonotype was counted only a few times. CDR3 DNA: TGCGCCAGCAGCTTCTTCGGAACCCCTCTGGACGAGCAGTACTTC. It yields the protein CASSFFGTPLDEQYF. The chain couples TRBV5-1 to TRBJ2-7; no clear D gene. In germline, CDR1 is SGHRS, CDR2 YFSETQ. Trimming left V 2 bases short and J 5 bases short, with 17 bases between. CDR3 size: 15 residues.